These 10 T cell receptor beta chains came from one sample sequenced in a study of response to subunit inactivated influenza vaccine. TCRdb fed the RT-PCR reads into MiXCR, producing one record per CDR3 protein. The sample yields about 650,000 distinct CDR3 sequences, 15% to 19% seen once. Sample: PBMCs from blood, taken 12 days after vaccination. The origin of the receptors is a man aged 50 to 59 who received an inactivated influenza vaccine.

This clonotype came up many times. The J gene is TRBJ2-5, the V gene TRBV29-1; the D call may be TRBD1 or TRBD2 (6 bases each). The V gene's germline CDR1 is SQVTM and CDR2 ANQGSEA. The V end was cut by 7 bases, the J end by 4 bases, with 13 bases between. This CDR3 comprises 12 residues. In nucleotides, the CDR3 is TGCAGCGACGTGCCGGGGGCAGAGACCCAGTACTTC. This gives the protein CSDVPGAETQYF.

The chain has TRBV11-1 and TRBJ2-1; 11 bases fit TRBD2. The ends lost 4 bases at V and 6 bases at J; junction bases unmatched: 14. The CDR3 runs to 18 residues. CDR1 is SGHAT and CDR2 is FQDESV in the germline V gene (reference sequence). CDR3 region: CASSSAPIAGGPRNEQFF. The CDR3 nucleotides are TGTGCCAGCAGCTCTGCCCCAATAGCGGGAGGGCCTCGCAATGAGCAGTTCTTC. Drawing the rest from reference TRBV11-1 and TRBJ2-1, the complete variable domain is EAEVAQSPRYKITEKSQAVAFWCDPISGHATLYWYRQILGQGPELLVQFQDESVVDDSQLPKDRFSAERLKGVDSTLKIQPAELGDSAMYLCASSSAPIAGGPRNEQFFGPGTRLTVL.

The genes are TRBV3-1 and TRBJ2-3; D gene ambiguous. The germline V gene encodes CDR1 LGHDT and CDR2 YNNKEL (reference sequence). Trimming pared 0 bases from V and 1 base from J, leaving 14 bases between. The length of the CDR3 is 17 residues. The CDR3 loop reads CASSQESGIGGTDTQYF. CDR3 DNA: TGTGCCAGCAGCCAAGAATCAGGTATTGGTGGCACAGATACGCAGTATTTT.

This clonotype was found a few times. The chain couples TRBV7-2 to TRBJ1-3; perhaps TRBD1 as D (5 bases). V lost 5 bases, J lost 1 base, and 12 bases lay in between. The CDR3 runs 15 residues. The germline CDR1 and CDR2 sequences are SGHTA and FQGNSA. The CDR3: CASSRGGTSGNTIYF. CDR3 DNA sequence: TGTGCCAGCAGCCGCGGTGGGACTTCTGGAAACACCATATATTTT.

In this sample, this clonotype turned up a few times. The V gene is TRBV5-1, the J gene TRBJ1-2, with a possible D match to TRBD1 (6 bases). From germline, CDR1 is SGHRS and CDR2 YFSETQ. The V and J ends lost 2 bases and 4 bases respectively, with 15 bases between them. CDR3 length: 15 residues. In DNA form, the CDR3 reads TGCGCCAGCAGCTTTTCTCTGGACAGCGGCTATGGCTACACCTTC. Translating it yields CASSFSLDSGYGYTF. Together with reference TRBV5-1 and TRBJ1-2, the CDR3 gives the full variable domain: KAGVTQTPRYLIKTRGQQVTLSCSPISGHRSVSWYQQTPGQGLQFLFEYFSETQRNKGNFPGRFSGRQFSNSRSEMNVSTLELGDSALYLCASSFSLDSGYGYTFGSGTRLTVV.

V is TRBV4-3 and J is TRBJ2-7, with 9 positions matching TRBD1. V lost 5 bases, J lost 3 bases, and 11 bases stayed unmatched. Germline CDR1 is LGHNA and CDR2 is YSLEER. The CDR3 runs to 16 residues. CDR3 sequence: CASSTRAGTGSYEQYF. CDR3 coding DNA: TGCGCCAGCAGCACCCGTGCCGGGACAGGGAGCTACGAGCAGTACTTC.

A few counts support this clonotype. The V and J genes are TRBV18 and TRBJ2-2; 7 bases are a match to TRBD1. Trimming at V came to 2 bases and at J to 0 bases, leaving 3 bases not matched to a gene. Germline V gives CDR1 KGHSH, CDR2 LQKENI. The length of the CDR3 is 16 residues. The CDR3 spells CASSPFQGANTGELFF. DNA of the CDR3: TGTGCCAGCTCACCATTCCAGGGGGCGAACACCGGGGAGCTGTTTTTT. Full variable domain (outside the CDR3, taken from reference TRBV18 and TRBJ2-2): NAGVMQNPRHLVRRRGQEARLRCSPMKGHSHVYWYRQLPEEGLKFMVYLQKENIIDESGMPKERFSAEFPKEGPSILRIQQVVRGDSAAYFCASSPFQGANTGELFFGEGSRLTVL.

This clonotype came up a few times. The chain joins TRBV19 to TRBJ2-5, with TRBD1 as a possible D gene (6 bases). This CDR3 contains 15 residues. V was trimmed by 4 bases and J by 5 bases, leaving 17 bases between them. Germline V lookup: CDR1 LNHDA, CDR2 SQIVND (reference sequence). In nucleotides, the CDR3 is TGTGCCAGTAGTAGATCACCAGGGGCACAGGAGACCCAGTACTTC. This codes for CASSRSPGAQETQYF.

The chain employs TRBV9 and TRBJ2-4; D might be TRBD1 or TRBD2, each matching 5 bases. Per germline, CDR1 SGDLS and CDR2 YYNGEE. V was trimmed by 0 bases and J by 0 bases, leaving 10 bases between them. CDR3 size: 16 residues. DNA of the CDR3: TGTGCCAGCAGCGTAGCTCCGGGGACAGCCAAAAACATTCAGTACTTC. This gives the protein CASSVAPGTAKNIQYF.

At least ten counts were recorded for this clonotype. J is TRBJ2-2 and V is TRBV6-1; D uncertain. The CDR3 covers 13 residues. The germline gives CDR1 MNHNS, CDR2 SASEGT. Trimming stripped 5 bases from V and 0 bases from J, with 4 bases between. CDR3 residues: CASSKTNTGELFF. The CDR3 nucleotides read TGTGCCAGCAGTAAGACGAACACCGGGGAGCTGTTTTTT.